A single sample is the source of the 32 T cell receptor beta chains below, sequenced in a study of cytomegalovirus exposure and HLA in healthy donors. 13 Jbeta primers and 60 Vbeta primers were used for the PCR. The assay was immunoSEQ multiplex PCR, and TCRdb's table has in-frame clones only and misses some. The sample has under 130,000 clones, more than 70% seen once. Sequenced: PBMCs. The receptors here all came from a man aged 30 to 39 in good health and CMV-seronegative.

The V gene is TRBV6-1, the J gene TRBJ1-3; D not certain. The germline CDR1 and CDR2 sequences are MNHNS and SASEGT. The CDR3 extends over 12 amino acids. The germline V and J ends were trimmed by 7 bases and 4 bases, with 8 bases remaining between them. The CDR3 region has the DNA TGTGCCAGCAACCCCGGGGGAAACACCATATATTTT. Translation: CASNPGGNTIYF.

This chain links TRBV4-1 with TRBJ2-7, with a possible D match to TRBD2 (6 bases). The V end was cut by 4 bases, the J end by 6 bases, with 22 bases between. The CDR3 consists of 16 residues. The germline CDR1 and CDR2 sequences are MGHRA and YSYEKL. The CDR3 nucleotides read TGCGCCAGCAGCCCCAAGATATCAAGCGGAGGGGTCGAGCAGTACTTC. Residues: CASSPKISSGGVEQYF.

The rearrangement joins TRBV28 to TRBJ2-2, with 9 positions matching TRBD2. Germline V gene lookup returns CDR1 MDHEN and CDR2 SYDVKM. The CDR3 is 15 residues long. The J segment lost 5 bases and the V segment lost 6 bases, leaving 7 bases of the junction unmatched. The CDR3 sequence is CASSHGLAGTGELFF. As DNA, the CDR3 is TGTGCCAGCAGCCACGGCCTAGCGGGAACCGGGGAGCTGTTTTTT.

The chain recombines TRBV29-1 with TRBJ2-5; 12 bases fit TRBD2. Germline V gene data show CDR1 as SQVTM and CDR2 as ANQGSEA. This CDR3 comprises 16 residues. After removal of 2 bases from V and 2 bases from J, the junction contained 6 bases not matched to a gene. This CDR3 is CSVELAGGFVQETQYF. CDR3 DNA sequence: TGCAGCGTTGAACTAGCGGGAGGGTTCGTGCAAGAGACCCAGTACTTC.

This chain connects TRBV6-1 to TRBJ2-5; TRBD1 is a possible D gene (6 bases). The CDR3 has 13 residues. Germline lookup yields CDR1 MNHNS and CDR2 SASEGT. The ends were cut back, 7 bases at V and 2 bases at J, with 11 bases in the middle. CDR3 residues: CASNRQEQETQYF. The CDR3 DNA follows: TGTGCCAGCAACCGACAGGAACAAGAGACCCAGTACTTC.

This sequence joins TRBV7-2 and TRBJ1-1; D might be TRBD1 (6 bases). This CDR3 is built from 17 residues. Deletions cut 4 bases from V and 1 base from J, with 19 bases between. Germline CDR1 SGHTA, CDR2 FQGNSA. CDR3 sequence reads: CASSSFLNQGTNTEAFF. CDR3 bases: TGTGCCAGCAGCTCCTTCTTAAATCAGGGGACGAACACTGAAGCTTTCTTT.

The CDR3 sequence is CASSLQPAGGQETQYF. The CDR3, as DNA: TGTGCCAGCAGCTTACAGCCCGCGGGGGGGCAGGAGACCCAGTACTTC. The rearrangement uses TRBV11-2 and TRBJ2-5; 9 nucleotides match TRBD2. Germline V gene sequence: CDR1 SGHAT, CDR2 FQNNGV. This CDR3 is 16 amino acids long. With V trimmed by 2 bases and J by 5 bases, 9 bases remained unmatched. Variable domain in full (rest from reference TRBV11-2 and TRBJ2-5): EAGVAQSPRYKIIEKRQSVAFWCNPISGHATLYWYQQILGQGPKLLIQFQNNGVVDDSQLPKDRFSAERLKGVDSTLKIQPAKLEDSAVYLCASSLQPAGGQETQYFGPGTRLLVL.

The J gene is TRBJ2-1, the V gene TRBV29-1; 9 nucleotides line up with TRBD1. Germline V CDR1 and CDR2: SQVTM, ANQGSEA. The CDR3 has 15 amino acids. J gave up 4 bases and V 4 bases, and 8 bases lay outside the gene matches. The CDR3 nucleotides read TGCAGCGTTGTTGGGGACAGGGTTCTGTACAATGAGCAGTTCTTC. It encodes CSVVGDRVLYNEQFF.

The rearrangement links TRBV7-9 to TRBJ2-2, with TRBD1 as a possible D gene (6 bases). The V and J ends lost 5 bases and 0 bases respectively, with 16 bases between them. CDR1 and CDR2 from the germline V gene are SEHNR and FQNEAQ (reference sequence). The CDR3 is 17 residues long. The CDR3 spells CASSGSQGSTNTGELFF. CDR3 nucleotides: TGTGCCAGCAGCGGTAGTCAGGGGTCTACGAACACCGGGGAGCTGTTTTTT.

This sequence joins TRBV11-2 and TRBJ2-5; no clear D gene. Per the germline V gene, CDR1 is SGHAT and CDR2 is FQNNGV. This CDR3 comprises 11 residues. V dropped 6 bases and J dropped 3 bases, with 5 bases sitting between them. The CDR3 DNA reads TGTGCCAGCAGTCTAAAAGAGACCCAGTACTTC. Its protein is CASSLKETQYF.

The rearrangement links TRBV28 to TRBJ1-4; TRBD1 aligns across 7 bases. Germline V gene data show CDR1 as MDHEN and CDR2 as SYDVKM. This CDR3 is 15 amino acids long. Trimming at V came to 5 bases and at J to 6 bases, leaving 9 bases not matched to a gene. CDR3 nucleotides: TGTGCCAGCAGTCCCCTGACAGGGCCAGATGAAAAACTGTTTTTT. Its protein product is CASSPLTGPDEKLFF.

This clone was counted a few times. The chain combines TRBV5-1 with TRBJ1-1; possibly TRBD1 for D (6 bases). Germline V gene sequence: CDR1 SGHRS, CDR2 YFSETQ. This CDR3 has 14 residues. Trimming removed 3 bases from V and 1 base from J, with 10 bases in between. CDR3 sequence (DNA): TGCGCCAGCAGCTCTTCGACAGGGAACACTGAAGCTTTCTTT. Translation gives CASSSSTGNTEAFF. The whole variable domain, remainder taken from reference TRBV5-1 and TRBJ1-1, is KAGVTQTPRYLIKTRGQQVTLSCSPISGHRSVSWYQQTPGQGLQFLFEYFSETQRNKGNFPGRFSGRQFSNSRSEMNVSTLELGDSALYLCASSSSTGNTEAFFGQGTRLTVV.

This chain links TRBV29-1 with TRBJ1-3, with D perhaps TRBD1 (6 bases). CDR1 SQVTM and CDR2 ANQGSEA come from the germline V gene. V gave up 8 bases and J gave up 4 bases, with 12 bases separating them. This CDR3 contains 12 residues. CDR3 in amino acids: CSTSGQGNTIYF. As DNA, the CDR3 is TGCAGCACCTCGGGACAAGGAAACACCATATATTTT.

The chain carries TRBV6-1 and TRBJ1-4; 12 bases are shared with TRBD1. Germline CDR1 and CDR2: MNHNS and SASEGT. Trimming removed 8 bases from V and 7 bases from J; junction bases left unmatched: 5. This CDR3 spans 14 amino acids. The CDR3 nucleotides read TGTGCCAGCCGACAGGGACAGGGGGCTGAAAAACTGTTTTTT. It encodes CASRQGQGAEKLFF.

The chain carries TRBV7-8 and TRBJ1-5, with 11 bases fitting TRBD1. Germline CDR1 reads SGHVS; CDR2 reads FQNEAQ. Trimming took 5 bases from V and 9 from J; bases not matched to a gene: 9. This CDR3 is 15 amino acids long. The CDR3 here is CASSLSGTGGWPQHF. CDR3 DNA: TGTGCCAGCAGCCTGTCCGGGACAGGGGGATGGCCCCAGCATTTT.

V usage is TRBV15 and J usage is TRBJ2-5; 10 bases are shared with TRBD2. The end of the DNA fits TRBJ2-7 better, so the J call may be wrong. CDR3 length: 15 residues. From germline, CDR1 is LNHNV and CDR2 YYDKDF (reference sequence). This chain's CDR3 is CATSRGLAGAYEQYF. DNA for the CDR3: TGTGCCACCAGCAGAGGTCTAGCGGGAGCCTACGAGCAGTACTTC.

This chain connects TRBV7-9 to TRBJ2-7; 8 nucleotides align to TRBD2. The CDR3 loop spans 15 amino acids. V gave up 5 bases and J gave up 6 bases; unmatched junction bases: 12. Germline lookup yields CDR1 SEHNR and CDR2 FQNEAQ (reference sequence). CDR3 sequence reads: CASSPPGGQRGEQYF. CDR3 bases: TGTGCCAGCAGCCCGCCGGGAGGGCAGAGGGGCGAGCAGTACTTC.

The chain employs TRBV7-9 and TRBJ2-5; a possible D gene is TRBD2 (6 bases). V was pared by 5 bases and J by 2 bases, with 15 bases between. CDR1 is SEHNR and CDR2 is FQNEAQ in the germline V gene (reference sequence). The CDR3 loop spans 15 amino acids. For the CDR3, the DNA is TGTGCCAGCAGCCGGGAGTTGGCGGTTCAAGAGACCCAGTACTTC. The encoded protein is CASSRELAVQETQYF.

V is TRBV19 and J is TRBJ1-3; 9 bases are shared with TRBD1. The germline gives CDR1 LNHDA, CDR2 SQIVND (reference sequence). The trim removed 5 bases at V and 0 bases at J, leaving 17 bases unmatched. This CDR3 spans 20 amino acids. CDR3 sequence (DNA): TGTGCCAGTAGTCTCTTCTCCGGGACAGGGCTGGTTAGCTCTGGAAACACCATATATTTT. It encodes CASSLFSGTGLVSSGNTIYF.

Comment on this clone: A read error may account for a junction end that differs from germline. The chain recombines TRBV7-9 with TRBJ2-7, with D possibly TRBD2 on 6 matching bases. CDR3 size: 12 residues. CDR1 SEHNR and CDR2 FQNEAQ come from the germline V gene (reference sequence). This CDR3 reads CSSTGRSYEQYF. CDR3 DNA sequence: TGTTCCAGCACTGGGAGGTCCTACGAGCAGTACTTC.

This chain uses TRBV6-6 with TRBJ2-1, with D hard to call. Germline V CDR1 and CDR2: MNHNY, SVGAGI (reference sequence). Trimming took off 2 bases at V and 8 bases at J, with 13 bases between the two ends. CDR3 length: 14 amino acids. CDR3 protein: CASSYAMPIHEQFF. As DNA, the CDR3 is TGTGCCAGCAGTTACGCGATGCCCATCCATGAGCAGTTCTTC.

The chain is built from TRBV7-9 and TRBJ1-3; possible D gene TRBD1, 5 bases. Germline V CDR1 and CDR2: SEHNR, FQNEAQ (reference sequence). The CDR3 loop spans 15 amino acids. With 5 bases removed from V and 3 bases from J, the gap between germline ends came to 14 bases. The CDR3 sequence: CASSPTQGSGNTIYF. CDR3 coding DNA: TGTGCCAGCAGCCCAACCCAGGGTAGTGGAAACACCATATATTTT.

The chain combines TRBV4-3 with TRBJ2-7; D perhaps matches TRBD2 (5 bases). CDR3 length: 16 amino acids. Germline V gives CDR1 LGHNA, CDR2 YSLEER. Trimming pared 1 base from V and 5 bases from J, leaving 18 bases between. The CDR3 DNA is TGCGCCAGCAGCCAAGCCCCGGAAGAGGGAAGCCACGAGCAGTACTTC. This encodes CASSQAPEEGSHEQYF.

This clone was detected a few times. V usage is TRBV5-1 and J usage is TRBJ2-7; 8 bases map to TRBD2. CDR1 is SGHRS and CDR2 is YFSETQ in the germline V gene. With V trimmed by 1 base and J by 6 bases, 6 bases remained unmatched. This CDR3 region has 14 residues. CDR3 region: CASSLSSGSGEQYF. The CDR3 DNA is TGCGCCAGCAGCTTGTCCAGCGGGAGCGGCGAGCAGTACTTC.

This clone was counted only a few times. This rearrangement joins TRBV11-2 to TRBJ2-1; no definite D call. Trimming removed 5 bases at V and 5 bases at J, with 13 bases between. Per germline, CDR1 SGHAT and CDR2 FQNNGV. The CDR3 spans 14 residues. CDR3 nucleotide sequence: TGTGCCAGCAGCCTCAACCTAGGAAACAATGAGCAGTTCTTC. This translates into CASSLNLGNNEQFF.

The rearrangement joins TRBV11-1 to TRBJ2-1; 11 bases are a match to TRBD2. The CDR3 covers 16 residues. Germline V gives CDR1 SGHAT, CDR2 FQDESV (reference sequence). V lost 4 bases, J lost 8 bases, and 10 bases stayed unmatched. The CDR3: CASSYTVGTSGDEQFF. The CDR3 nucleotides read TGTGCCAGCAGCTACACCGTCGGGACTAGCGGCGATGAGCAGTTCTTC.

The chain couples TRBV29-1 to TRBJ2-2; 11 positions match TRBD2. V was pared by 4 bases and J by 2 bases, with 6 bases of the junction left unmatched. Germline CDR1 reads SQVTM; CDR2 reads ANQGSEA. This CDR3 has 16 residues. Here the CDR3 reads CSVVRGTSGNTGELFF. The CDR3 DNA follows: TGCAGCGTTGTTCGAGGGACTAGCGGAAACACCGGGGAGCTGTTTTTT.

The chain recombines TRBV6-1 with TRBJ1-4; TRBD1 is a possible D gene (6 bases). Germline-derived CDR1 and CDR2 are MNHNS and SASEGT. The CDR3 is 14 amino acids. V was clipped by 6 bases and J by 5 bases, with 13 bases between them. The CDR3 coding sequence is TGTGCCAGCAGCGAACAGGGCCCCAATGAAAAACTGTTTTTT. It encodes CASSEQGPNEKLFF.

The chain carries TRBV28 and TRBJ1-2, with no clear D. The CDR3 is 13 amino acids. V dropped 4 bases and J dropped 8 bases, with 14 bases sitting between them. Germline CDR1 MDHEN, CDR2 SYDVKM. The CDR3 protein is CASSSSPAGGYTF. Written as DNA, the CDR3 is TGTGCCAGCAGTTCCTCACCGGCGGGGGGCTACACCTTC.

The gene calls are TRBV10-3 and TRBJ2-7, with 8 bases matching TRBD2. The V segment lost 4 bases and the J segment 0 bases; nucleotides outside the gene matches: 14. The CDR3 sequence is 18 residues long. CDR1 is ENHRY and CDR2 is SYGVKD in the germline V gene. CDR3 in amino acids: CAISVGSSQSGSSYEQYF. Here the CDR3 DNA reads TGTGCCATCAGTGTAGGCAGCTCACAAAGCGGGAGCTCCTACGAGCAGTACTTC.

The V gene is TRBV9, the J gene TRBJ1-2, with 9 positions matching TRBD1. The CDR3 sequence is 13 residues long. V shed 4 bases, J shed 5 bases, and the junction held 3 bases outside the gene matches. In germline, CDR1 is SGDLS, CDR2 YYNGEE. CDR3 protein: CASSRDRVYGYTF. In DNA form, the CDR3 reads TGTGCCAGCAGCCGGGACAGGGTTTATGGCTACACCTTC.

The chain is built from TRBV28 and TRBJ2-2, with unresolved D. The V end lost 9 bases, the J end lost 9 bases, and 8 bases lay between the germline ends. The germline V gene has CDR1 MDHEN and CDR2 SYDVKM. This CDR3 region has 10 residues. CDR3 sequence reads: CASKIWELFF. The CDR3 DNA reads TGTGCCAGTAAAATATGGGAGCTGTTTTTT. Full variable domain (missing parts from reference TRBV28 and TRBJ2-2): DVKVTQSSRYLVKRTGEKVFLECVQDMDHENMFWYRQDPGLGLRLIYFSYDVKMKEKGDIPEGYSVSREKKERFSLILESASTNQTSMYLCASKIWELFFGEGSRLTVL.